This TCR beta chain derives from a study of identical twins. The authors used template switching to add a universal primer site and gave cDNA unique molecular identifiers. A single record per CDR3 protein comes from TCRdb applying MiXCR to the 5' RACE reads. The sample records more than 400,000 distinct CDR3 sequences, 13% to 15% being singletons. Deletions cut 3 bases from V and 2 bases from J, with 11 bases between. The CDR3 sequence is 14 residues long. Germline loops: CDR1 DFQATT, CDR2 SNEGSKA (reference sequence). This clonotype was picked up a small number of times. The antigen is unknown. Study-level points and caveats: Sequences that were beta out-of-frame showed weaker excess twin sharing. Twins shared out-of-frame alpha sequences with excess low generation probability. Model-predicted out-of-frame TCR alpha sharing fell below observed values in monozygotic twins.

These data were also reused for a study on yellow fever vaccine responses in identical twins.

The specimen sequenced was CD4+ T cells sorted from blood. The chain links TRBV20-1 to TRBJ2-1; D is unresolved. The receptor was isolated from a woman aged 18-29 years in good health. This chain's CDR3 is CSASGVYTYNEQFF. CDR3 nucleotide sequence: TGCAGTGCTAGCGGCGTATATACCTACAATGAGCAGTTCTTC.